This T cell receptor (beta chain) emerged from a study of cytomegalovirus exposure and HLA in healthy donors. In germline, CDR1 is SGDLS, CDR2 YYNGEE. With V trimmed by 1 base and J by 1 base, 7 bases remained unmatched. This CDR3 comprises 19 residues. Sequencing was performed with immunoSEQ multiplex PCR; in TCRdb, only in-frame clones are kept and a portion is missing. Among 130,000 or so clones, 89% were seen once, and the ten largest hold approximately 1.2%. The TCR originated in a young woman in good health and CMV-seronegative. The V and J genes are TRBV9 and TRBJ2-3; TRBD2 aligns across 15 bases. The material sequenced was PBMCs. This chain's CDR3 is CASSVSTGLAGGGTDTQYF. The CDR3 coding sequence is TGTGCCAGCAGCGTATCTACGGGACTAGCGGGGGGCGGCACAGATACGCAGTATTTT.